The entry that follows covers one T cell receptor (beta chain) sequence. There is no known antigen for this receptor. No much larger clone is present one base from it, and per-base qualities are unavailable. Libraries were built with the immunoSEQ multiplex PCR assay. TCRdb's version of the immuneACCESS table is confined to in-frame rearrangements and falls short of the full clone set. An unresolved V gene accounts for under half of the shortfall where checked; the remainder is of unknown origin. Counted in this sample were about 61,000 clones; 90% of them appeared once. The ten largest clones represent 6% of the sample. Taken from cysteine to phenylalanine, the CDR3 has 12 residues. Only CDR3 DNA remains: 36 bases, in frame from the first base. Sequences SEHNR (CDR1) and FQNEAQ (CDR2) are obtained from the germline V gene (reference sequence). The data stem from a study of control samples from healthy donors and cancer patients (dated by TCRdb to the early 2020s).

The source material was PBMCs. The rearrangement joined TRBV7-9 to TRBJ2-5, and 9 junction bases match TRBD2. This sequence originates from a man between 60 and 70 years old with colorectal cancer. The CDR3 amino acid sequence is: CLVAGDQETQYF. At the DNA level, the sequence is TGTCTCGTAGCGGGGGACCAAGAGACCCAGTACTTC.